This T cell receptor (beta chain) was profiled in a study of T cells in Graves' hyperthyroidism and ophthalmopathy. From RNA transcripts, TCR beta CDR3 regions were amplified. Initially, a first-round RT-PCR of the TCR CDR3 employed the HTBI primer set. MiXCR, applied by TCRdb to the multiplex PCR reads, yields one record per CDR3 protein. The table lists about 550,000 distinct CDR3 sequences, around 20% of them singletons. Germline V gene data show CDR1 as SGHRS and CDR2 as YFSETQ. Trimming took off 0 bases at V and 7 bases at J, with 10 bases between the two ends. This CDR3 is built from 14 residues.

The chain employs TRBV5-1 and TRBJ2-2; D may be TRBD2 (5 bases). The origin of this receptor is a man aged 18 to 29 with Graves' hyperthyroidism. Sequencing was performed on blood. Here the CDR3 reads CASSLGFGDGELFF. CDR3 bases: TGCGCCAGCAGCTTGGGATTCGGGGACGGGGAGCTGTTTTTT.